Shown below are 21 T cell receptor beta chains from a single sample sequenced in a study of shared clonotypes between healthy human individuals. The assay was immunoSEQ multiplex PCR, and TCRdb's table has in-frame clones only and misses some. This sample has a few million clones, with 90% to 95% found just once. The sample consisted of naive CD4+ T cells sorted from blood. This sample's subset: CD45RA+ positively selected. All receptors derive from a young man in good health.

To note about this clone: The sample holds other DNA sequences that translate to the same CDR3. The chain joins TRBV5-4 to TRBJ2-1; TRBD1 is a possible D gene (5 bases). Germline loops: CDR1 SGHNT, CDR2 YYREEE (reference sequence). V lost 0 bases, J lost 0 bases, and 10 bases lay in between. The CDR3 totals 16 residues. The CDR3 nucleotides are TGTGCCAGCAGCTTGGGGGGCGCCAGCTCCTACAATGAGCAGTTCTTC. This sequence encodes CASSLGGASSYNEQFF.

The chain employs TRBV10-3 and TRBJ2-7; no clear D gene. CDR3 length: 14 residues. V was clipped by 7 bases and J by 1 base, with 14 bases between them. The germline V gene has CDR1 ENHRY and CDR2 SYGVKD. This chain's CDR3 is CAIKFGISSYEQYF. In nucleotides, the CDR3 is TGTGCCATCAAATTCGGCATCTCGTCCTACGAGCAGTACTTC.

J is TRBJ2-7 and V is TRBV15; D is perhaps TRBD1 or TRBD2 (6 bases each). Germline CDR1 LNHNV, CDR2 YYDKDF (reference sequence). V lost 5 bases, J lost 4 bases, and 15 bases lay in between. The CDR3 runs to 14 residues. The CDR3 is CATSGGTIFYEQYF. CDR3 coding DNA: TGTGCCACCAGCGGAGGGACAATTTTTTACGAGCAGTACTTC.

The chain joins TRBV4-3 to TRBJ2-1; 11 positions agree with TRBD2. The CDR3 is 15 amino acids. CDR1 and CDR2 (germline): LGHNA, YSLEER. The trim removed 4 bases at V and 5 bases at J, leaving 4 bases unmatched. The CDR3 reads CASSRLAGLNNEQFF. In DNA form, the CDR3 reads TGCGCCAGCAGCCGACTAGCGGGGTTAAACAATGAGCAGTTCTTC.

The chain employs TRBV6-1 and TRBJ1-6; 8 bases match TRBD1. The ends lost 4 bases at V and 7 bases at J; junction bases unmatched: 3. CDR1 is MNHNS and CDR2 is SASEGT in the germline V gene. The CDR3 contains 14 residues. The CDR3 DNA reads TGTGCCAGCAGTGTCGGGACAGGCAATTCACCCCTCCACTTT. Translating gives CASSVGTGNSPLHF.

V and J are TRBV28 and TRBJ1-5, with 9 bases fitting TRBD1. The V and J ends lost 5 bases and 1 base, in that order; junction bases with no gene match: 12. The CDR3 extends over 18 amino acids. Per germline, CDR1 MDHEN and CDR2 SYDVKM. The CDR3 nucleotides read TGTGCCAGCAGTAAACCCTCCGGACAGGGGTTGAGCAATCAGCCCCAGCATTTT. Its protein is CASSKPSGQGLSNQPQHF.

The chain combines TRBV9 with TRBJ2-4, with 9 bases fitting TRBD1. Germline CDR1 is SGDLS and CDR2 is YYNGEE. After removal of 3 bases from V and 0 bases from J, the junction contained 10 bases not matched to a gene. The CDR3 loop spans 18 amino acids. DNA of the CDR3: TGTGCCAGCAGCGCGGACAGGGGTGGGGAACTAGCCAAAAACATTCAGTACTTC. The encoded protein is CASSADRGGELAKNIQYF.

The V gene is TRBV2, the J gene TRBJ1-2; maybe TRBD1 (6 bases). From germline, CDR1 is SNHLY and CDR2 FYNNEI. Trimming removed 4 bases from V and 5 bases from J, with 17 bases in between. The CDR3 runs to 15 residues. CDR3 in amino acids: CASSATGSPPYGYTF. The CDR3 nucleotides read TGTGCCAGCAGTGCCACAGGGTCCCCTCCGTATGGCTACACCTTC.

The rearrangement links TRBV5-6 to TRBJ2-1, with 8 bases identical to TRBD2. The germline CDR1 and CDR2 sequences are SGHDT and YYEEEE. Germline trimming cut 4 bases from V and 0 bases from J; bases unmatched to any gene: 6. This CDR3 has 16 amino acids. CDR3 coding DNA: TGTGCCAGCAGCGCGCATGGGACTAGCTCCTACAATGAGCAGTTCTTC. Its protein product is CASSAHGTSSYNEQFF.

Only one count was recorded for this clone. Other nucleotide sequences from this sample produce the same CDR3. The V call is TRBV7-2, the J call TRBJ2-3; a weak D match, TRBD2 (6 bases). CDR1 SGHTA and CDR2 FQGNSA come from the germline V gene. The length of the CDR3 is 15 residues. The V end lost 1 base, the J end lost 3 bases, and 11 bases lay between the germline ends. CDR3 in DNA: TGTGCCAGCAGCTTAGGTTTGCGGGGAACAGATACGCAGTATTTT. Its protein is CASSLGLRGTDTQYF.

In DNA, the CDR3 is TGTGCCAGCAGCCATCTGACAGGGGGTGAAAAACTGTTTTTT. This translates into CASSHLTGGEKLFF. This chain connects TRBV16 to TRBJ1-4; 9 nucleotides match TRBD1. J was trimmed by 7 bases and V by 3 bases; bases with no gene match: 3. Germline V lookup: CDR1 KGHSY, CDR2 FQNENV. The CDR3 length is 14 residues.

The chain is built from TRBV19 and TRBJ2-7; no definite D call. The V gene lost 3 bases and the J gene lost 5 bases, with 14 bases spanning the gap. The CDR3 contains 14 residues. Germline V gene lookup returns CDR1 LNHDA and CDR2 SQIVND (reference sequence). CDR3 amino acids: CASSITHPGNEQYF. CDR3 nucleotide sequence: TGTGCCAGTAGTATTACCCACCCGGGCAACGAGCAGTACTTC.

The chain is built from TRBV7-8 and TRBJ2-1; a weak D match, TRBD2 (6 bases). Trimming left V 5 bases short and J 9 bases short, with 23 bases between. The CDR3 loop spans 16 amino acids. Germline CDR1 is SGHVS and CDR2 is FQNEAQ. The CDR3 here is CASSAPSGRGGGEQFF. The CDR3 DNA reads as TGTGCCAGCAGCGCACCTTCGGGGCGGGGTGGCGGTGAGCAGTTCTTC.

J is TRBJ1-1 and V is TRBV5-1; D ambiguous. CDR3 size: 13 residues. Trimming pared 5 bases from V and 0 bases from J, leaving 8 bases between. Germline values: CDR1 SGHRS, CDR2 YFSETQ. CDR3: CASRVGMNTEAFF. CDR3 DNA: TGCGCCAGCAGAGTGGGGATGAACACTGAAGCTTTCTTT.

The chain joins TRBV2 to TRBJ2-5, with 7 bases matching TRBD2. The ends lost 8 bases at V and 3 bases at J; junction bases unmatched: 12. The CDR3 runs to 15 residues. Per the germline V gene, CDR1 is SNHLY and CDR2 is FYNNEI. CDR3 DNA sequence: TGTGCCAGCTTCCAGGAGAGGCTAGCGGAAGAGACCCAGTACTTC. Translated, it gives CASFQERLAEETQYF.

The V and J genes are TRBV25-1 and TRBJ2-6; D not resolved. The CDR3 extends over 14 amino acids. Trimming removed 4 bases at V and 1 base at J, with 5 bases between. Germline assignment: CDR1 MGHDK and CDR2 SYGVNS. The CDR3 coding sequence is TGTGCCAGCAGTGCCGCGTCTGGGGCCAACGTCCTGACTTTC. Translating it yields CASSAASGANVLTF.

This clone has only a few counts. The V and J genes are TRBV30 and TRBJ1-2, with D maybe TRBD1 (5 bases). V dropped 3 bases and J dropped 6 bases, with 17 bases sitting between them. The CDR3 contains 14 residues. CDR1 is GTSNPN and CDR2 is SVGIG in the germline V gene (reference sequence). The CDR3, as DNA: TGTGCCTGGAGATTGAGGGGACGCAAGGATGGCTACACCTTC. Translating gives CAWRLRGRKDGYTF.

The chain has TRBV7-2 and TRBJ2-7; no firm D call. V lost 5 bases and J lost 2, with 19 bases in between. The germline gives CDR1 SGHTA, CDR2 FQGNSA. The CDR3 is made up of 16 amino acids. In DNA form, the CDR3 reads TGTGCCAGCAGCCACCCGTCAGGCGCACATCCCTACGAGCAGTACTTC. It encodes CASSHPSGAHPYEQYF.

The V gene is TRBV29-1, the J gene TRBJ2-3, with TRBD2 matching 8 bases. From germline, CDR1 is SQVTM and CDR2 ANQGSEA. V lost 6 bases to trimming and J lost 4 bases; unmatched junction nucleotides: 9. The CDR3 spans 14 residues. The CDR3 loop reads CSVPGLGYSDTQYF. In DNA, the CDR3 is TGCAGCGTCCCGGGACTAGGGTACTCAGATACGCAGTATTTT.

The chain uses TRBV5-1 and TRBJ2-1, with 7 nucleotides matching TRBD1. Trimming cost V 3 bases and J 2 bases; bases outside gene matches: 5. CDR3 length: 15 residues. Germline CDR1 and CDR2: SGHRS and YFSETQ. CDR3 residues: CASSSPGTAYNEQFF. CDR3 sequence (DNA): TGCGCCAGCAGCTCTCCCGGGACAGCCTACAATGAGCAGTTCTTC.

In the case of this clone: Other DNA sequences in the same sample also yield this CDR3. The V gene is TRBV9, the J gene TRBJ2-5; 10 positions match TRBD2. With 0 bases clipped from V and 1 base from J, the junction kept 3 bases outside the gene matches. Germline values: CDR1 SGDLS, CDR2 YYNGEE. The CDR3 contains 16 residues. The CDR3 protein is CASSVGLAGTQETQYF. The CDR3 DNA follows: TGTGCCAGCAGCGTAGGACTAGCGGGCACCCAAGAGACCCAGTACTTC. Supplemented by reference TRBV9 and TRBJ2-5, the full variable domain reads DSGVTQTPKHLITATGQRVTLRCSPRSGDLSVYWYQQSLDQGLQFLIQYYNGEERAKGNILERFSAQQFPDLHSELNLSSLELGDSALYFCASSVGLAGTQETQYFGPGTRLLVL.